The T cell receptor beta chain under discussion was sequenced for a study of regulatory T cells in long-lasting Graves disease. Ten or more counts support this clonotype. V lost 2 bases, J lost 8 bases, and 10 bases lay in between. The CDR3 has 13 amino acids. CDR1 and CDR2 from the germline V gene are MNHEY and SMNVEV (reference sequence). The time point here: newly diagnosed GD, antithyroid drugs for less than 3 months. There was RNA extracted from PBMCs, and the TCR library was made from it. CDR3-region Arm-PCR and iRepertoire HTBI primers produced the TCR beta libraries. TCRdb re-analysed the multiplex PCR reads in MiXCR, keeping a single row per CDR3 protein. Among fewer than 400,000 distinct CDR3 sequences listed, about 20% were seen once.

The chain is built from TRBV27 and TRBJ2-1; tentatively, D is TRBD2 (5 bases). The source is a female donor with Graves disease. The sequences come from peripheral blood mononuclear cells (PBMCs), collected at new diagnosis, from a patient treated with antithyroid drugs. CDR3 residues: CASSLGWRDEQFF. DNA of the CDR3: TGTGCCAGCAGTTTAGGGTGGCGGGATGAGCAGTTCTTC.